This T cell receptor beta chain is drawn from a study of blood T cell repertoires in COVID-19 (dated by TCRdb to 2018 to 2021). About the investigation overall: The collaborator samples originated in the United States, Italy and Spain and spanned the acute and convalescent phases of COVID-19. The prospective study material was composed of cDNA or gDNA derived from T cells, B-cell-depleted T cells, or PBMCs. Deeply sampled blood TCRbeta repertoires from subjects exposed to, actively infected with, or recovered from COVID-19 were included in the dataset. The repertoires were released in a freely available public database meant as a resource for research on the immune response to SARS-CoV-2. Samples were obtained from the ongoing ImmuneRACE study (first 160 participants) and from over a thousand subjects provided by 6 global collaborators. Nearly every sample came with metadata listing a de-identified subject ID, COVID-19 status, age in years and sex. Where available, HLA class I and class II types were taken from metadata supplied by the sample provider and were not determined by assay-based typing. Study-wide conclusions, independent of this receptor: Clinical and demographic metadata were provided uncurated, with the amount varying by source and participant.

TCRbeta CDR3 regions were amplified from genomic DNA using the immunoSEQ Assay, a bias-controlled multiplex PCR. As for the authors' bioinformatics: The number of nucleated cells in each sample was estimated by amplification of reference gene primers within the assay. To quantify the absolute abundance of each unique TCRbeta CDR3 rearrangement, sequence reads were collapsed and filtered. For each sample, productive Simpson clonality was calculated as the square root of Simpson's diversity index over productive rearrangements. TCRdb re-hosts the immuneACCESS table, in-frame sequences only. Its copies lack some clones; in the studies checked, an unresolved V gene accounts for under half of them, and the cause for the rest is not known. V, J and clone size are taken as reported in that table, and D and trimming were inferred from the DNA itself. This sample comprises fewer than 200,000 clones, nearly 90% of them detected only once. Together, the top ten hold roughly 2% of the sample.

Another Seattle source contributed samples from volunteer blood donors who had recovered from COVID-19. Collaborating institutions collected whole blood in K2EDTA tubes following their own protocols. For TCRbeta analysis, collaborators shipped samples as frozen whole blood, isolated PBMCs, or DNA extracted from either of those sample types. Of note for this clone: The clone's antigen remains unknown. No much larger clone exists at a distance of one base, and base qualities are not known.

CDR3 length: 15 amino acids, cysteine to phenylalanine. The DNA shown is the 45-base CDR3, in frame from base 1. Taken from the germline V gene, the CDR1 and CDR2 loops are MDHEN and SYDVKM. Trimming costs V 3 bases and J 8 bases, and their ends lie 16 bases apart. The receptor chain draws on TRBV28 and TRBJ1-4, and TRBD1 may be the D gene, going by 5 matching bases. The sample comprised peripheral blood. The sequence was collected from a man aged 18-30 years who had recovered from COVID-19. The nucleotides are TGTGCCAGCAGTTTCGGGAGCCTAGGGGCAGAAAAACTGTTTTTT. Its protein is CASSFGSLGAEKLFF.